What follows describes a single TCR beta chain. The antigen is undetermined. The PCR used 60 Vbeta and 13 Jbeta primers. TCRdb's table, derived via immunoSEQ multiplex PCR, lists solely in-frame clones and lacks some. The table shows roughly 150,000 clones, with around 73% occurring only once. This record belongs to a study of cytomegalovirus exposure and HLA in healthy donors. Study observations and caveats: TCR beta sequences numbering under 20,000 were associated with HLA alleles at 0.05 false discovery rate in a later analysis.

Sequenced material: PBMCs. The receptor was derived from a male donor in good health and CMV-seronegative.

The CDR3 loop is CASSVALAGHDNEQFF. The CDR3 nucleotides are TGTGCCAGCAGCGTAGCTCTAGCGGGCCATGACAATGAGCAGTTCTTC. V and J are TRBV9 and TRBJ2-1; TRBD2 aligns across 8 bases. The CDR3 totals 16 residues. V was clipped by 0 bases and J by 5 bases; unmatched bases: 7. Germline V gives CDR1 SGDLS, CDR2 YYNGEE.